The 30 T cell receptor beta chains below all came from one sample that was sequenced in a study of cytomegalovirus exposure and HLA in healthy donors. Both 60 Vbeta primers and 13 Jbeta primers went into the PCR. TCRdb keeps only in-frame clones here, not all; method: immunoSEQ multiplex PCR. The data hold around 200,000 clones, with 60% to 85% observed a single time. Sample: PBMCs. These receptors were taken from a man aged 35 to 55 in good health and CMV-seronegative.

This clone turned up a few times. CDR3 region: CASSLNRGDHEQYF. Written as DNA, the CDR3 is TGTGCCAGCAGCTTAAACCGGGGGGACCACGAGCAGTACTTC. This rearrangement joins TRBV7-3 to TRBJ2-7; 7 bases are a match to TRBD2. Looked up from germline, CDR1 is SGHTA and CDR2 is FQGTGA. This CDR3 contains 14 residues. With 1 base clipped from V and 5 bases from J, the junction kept 5 bases outside the gene matches.

This clone was seen once. V usage is TRBV6-5 and J usage is TRBJ2-7; possibly TRBD1 for D (6 bases). Trimming removed 0 bases at V and 5 bases at J, with 14 bases between. The CDR3 length is 15 residues. Germline lookup yields CDR1 MNHEY and CDR2 SVGAGI. CDR3 protein: CASSYSSQGNHEQYF. In DNA form, the CDR3 reads TGTGCCAGCAGTTACTCGAGCCAGGGGAATCACGAGCAGTACTTC.

V is TRBV2 and J is TRBJ2-5; TRBD1 agrees at 7 bases. Germline V gene lookup returns CDR1 SNHLY and CDR2 FYNNEI. This CDR3 region has 14 residues. The J segment lost 3 bases and the V segment lost 3 bases, leaving 4 bases of the junction unmatched. CDR3 residues: CASSDPGTEETQYF. The CDR3 DNA sequence: TGTGCCAGCAGTGACCCCGGGACAGAAGAGACCCAGTACTTC.

V usage is TRBV19 and J usage is TRBJ1-4; TRBD1 matches 7 bases. The CDR3 totals 13 residues. Per germline, CDR1 LNHDA and CDR2 SQIVND (reference sequence). V trimming: 10 bases; J trimming: 8 bases; junction bases outside the gene matches: 10. CDR3: CATYPGQAEKLFF. CDR3 nucleotide sequence: TGTGCCACTTACCCCGGACAGGCGGAAAAACTGTTTTTT.

The rearrangement uses TRBV6-5 and TRBJ1-6; D remains ambiguous. Germline CDR1 MNHEY, CDR2 SVGAGI. With 0 bases removed from V and 8 bases from J, the gap between germline ends came to 11 bases. The CDR3 is made up of 15 amino acids. The CDR3: CASSYSRGGDSPLHF. Written as DNA, the CDR3 is TGTGCCAGCAGTTACTCGCGGGGTGGTGATTCACCCCTCCACTTT.

This chain joins TRBV9 and TRBJ1-2; no clear D gene. Germline V gives CDR1 SGDLS, CDR2 YYNGEE. The CDR3 is made up of 12 amino acids. Trimming took off 6 bases at V and 0 bases at J, with 6 bases between the two ends. The CDR3, as DNA: TGTGCCAGCATGAGCCCTAACTATGGCTACACCTTC. Amino acids: CASMSPNYGYTF. Looking up the rest from reference TRBV9 and TRBJ1-2 gives the full variable domain: DSGVTQTPKHLITATGQRVTLRCSPRSGDLSVYWYQQSLDQGLQFLIQYYNGEERAKGNILERFSAQQFPDLHSELNLSSLELGDSALYFCASMSPNYGYTFGSGTRLTVV.

J is TRBJ1-1 and V is TRBV29-1; no reliable D call. Germline V gives CDR1 SQVTM, CDR2 ANQGSEA. V lost 4 bases and J lost 0, with 12 bases in between. The CDR3 has 14 amino acids. The CDR3 DNA reads as TGCAGCGTTGCTTCCAGGCAGATGAACACTGAAGCTTTCTTT. Its protein is CSVASRQMNTEAFF.

V and J are TRBV4-2 and TRBJ2-5; 11 nucleotides match TRBD2. The CDR3 has 16 residues. Looked up from germline, CDR1 is LGHNA and CDR2 is YNFKEQ. Losses at the gene ends were 1 base for V and 2 bases for J; bases not matched to a gene: 3. The CDR3 region has the DNA TGTGCCAGCAGCCAAGCTAGCGGGGGGCTTCAAGAGACCCAGTACTTC. The encoded protein is CASSQASGGLQETQYF.

The chain is built from TRBV28 and TRBJ1-1, with D possibly matching TRBD1 (6 bases). CDR1 is MDHEN and CDR2 is SYDVKM in the germline V gene. The CDR3 covers 16 residues. V gave up 4 bases and J gave up 1 base, with 16 bases separating them. The CDR3 is CASSSLAGAANTEAFF. The CDR3 DNA reads as TGTGCCAGCAGTTCCTTGGCAGGGGCTGCGAACACTGAAGCTTTCTTT.

V gene TRBV7-8 combines with J gene TRBJ2-3, with a tentative D call TRBD2 (5 bases). Germline V CDR1 and CDR2: SGHVS, FQNEAQ. CDR3 size: 13 residues. V was pared by 4 bases and J by 8 bases, with 13 bases between. The chain's CDR3 is CASSSQGRGTQYF. In nucleotides, the CDR3 is TGTGCCAGCAGCTCTCAAGGCCGGGGTACGCAGTATTTT.

V gene TRBV5-1 combines with J gene TRBJ2-2; 8 bases map to TRBD1. CDR1 is SGHRS and CDR2 is YFSETQ in the germline V gene. Losses at the gene ends were 0 bases for V and 7 bases for J; bases not matched to a gene: 11. There are 17 residues in the CDR3. The chain's CDR3 is CASSLDIAGGSSGELFF. The CDR3 DNA follows: TGCGCCAGCAGCTTGGACATCGCAGGGGGCAGTAGCGGGGAGCTGTTTTTT.

This clone turned up a few times. The chain uses TRBV29-1 and TRBJ2-7; 7 bases match TRBD2. Trimming cost V 4 bases and J 0 bases; bases outside gene matches: 6. Germline V gene lookup returns CDR1 SQVTM and CDR2 ANQGSEA. The CDR3 sequence is 14 residues long. CDR3 bases: TGCAGCGTTGTTGGGGGGGAAGGCTCCTACGAGCAGTACTTC. This sequence encodes CSVVGGEGSYEQYF.

This clone appeared once. The chain carries TRBV4-3 and TRBJ2-1; the match to TRBD2 covers 13 bases. Germline V lookup: CDR1 LGHNA, CDR2 YSLEER. This CDR3 contains 17 residues. The J segment lost 11 bases and the V segment lost 0 bases, leaving 10 bases of the junction unmatched. The CDR3 sequence: CASSQDGVGLAGRQQFF. DNA for the CDR3: TGCGCCAGCAGCCAAGATGGGGTGGGACTAGCGGGACGTCAGCAGTTCTTC.

This clone was observed a single time. This rearrangement joins TRBV4-3 to TRBJ1-2; TRBD1 aligns across 8 bases. V dropped 0 bases and J dropped 7; count of bases not matched to a gene: 7. The CDR3 sequence is 15 residues long. CDR1 LGHNA and CDR2 YSLEER come from the germline V gene. CDR3 sequence: CASSQDLGQAFGYTF. The CDR3 DNA reads TGCGCCAGCAGCCAAGATTTGGGACAGGCCTTTGGCTACACCTTC.

V and J are TRBV7-2 and TRBJ1-6, with a weak D call TRBD1 (5 bases). The CDR3 sequence is 14 residues long. The germline V gene has CDR1 SGHTA and CDR2 FQGNSA. The V end lost 7 bases, the J end lost 10 bases, and 17 bases lay between the germline ends. CDR3 in amino acids: CASTSTSQASPLHF. The CDR3 bases are TGTGCCAGCACATCGACCTCACAGGCCTCACCCCTCCACTTT.

This chain joins TRBV4-3 and TRBJ1-5; D possibly corresponds to TRBD1 (6 bases). With 3 bases removed from V and 3 bases from J, the gap between germline ends came to 18 bases. Germline lookup yields CDR1 LGHNA and CDR2 YSLEER. The CDR3 runs 17 residues. DNA for the CDR3: TGCGCCAGCAGCCAGGAGACAGGCCGAAGGTACAATCAGCCCCAGCATTTT. Encoded protein: CASSQETGRRYNQPQHF.

The chain recombines TRBV30 with TRBJ2-3; TRBD2 agrees at 7 bases. The germline V gene has CDR1 GTSNPN and CDR2 SVGIG (reference sequence). The junction had 9 bases not matched to a gene; V was cut back by 1 base and J by 11 bases. This CDR3 is 13 amino acids long. The CDR3 DNA reads as TGTGCCTGGAGTGGGAGCGGGATGGGGGGGCAGTATTTT. Its protein is CAWSGSGMGGQYF.

This clone has a handful of counts. This sequence joins TRBV5-6 and TRBJ2-1; perhaps TRBD2 as D (5 bases). Germline V gene data show CDR1 as SGHDT and CDR2 as YYEEEE. The V end was cut by 4 bases, the J end by 4 bases, with 15 bases between. The CDR3 totals 15 residues. This CDR3 is CASSQERSRYNEQFF. CDR3 DNA sequence: TGTGCCAGCAGCCAGGAGCGGAGCCGATACAATGAGCAGTTCTTC.

This rearrangement joins TRBV7-3 to TRBJ2-3; 15 nucleotides line up with TRBD2. From germline, CDR1 is SGHTA and CDR2 FQGTGA. The CDR3 runs to 21 residues. The ends lost 2 bases at V and 2 bases at J; junction bases unmatched: 14. CDR3 region: CASSLRGTSGRPPTNTDTQYF. The CDR3 coding sequence is TGTGCCAGCAGCTTACGTGGGACTAGCGGGAGGCCTCCGACAAACACAGATACGCAGTATTTT.

The chain uses TRBV11-2 and TRBJ1-2; D is perhaps TRBD1 (6 bases). V was clipped by 5 bases and J by 4 bases, with 11 bases between them. This CDR3 has 13 residues. Germline CDR1 is SGHAT and CDR2 is FQNNGV. The CDR3 is CASSHGQLYGYTF. The CDR3 DNA reads as TGTGCCAGCAGCCACGGACAGCTCTATGGCTACACCTTC.

The rearrangement links TRBV27 to TRBJ2-1; D is possibly TRBD2 (6 bases). Germline lookup yields CDR1 MNHEY and CDR2 SMNVEV (reference sequence). The CDR3 is 15 amino acids. V shed 7 bases and J shed 4 bases, with 17 bases lying between them. The CDR3 DNA reads TGTGCCAGCAATTTGGGTCGGGGGTTTTACAATGAGCAGTTCTTC. It codes for CASNLGRGFYNEQFF.

The chain combines TRBV11-2 with TRBJ2-7, with TRBD2 matching over 7 bases. This CDR3 region has 15 residues. Germline assignment: CDR1 SGHAT and CDR2 FQNNGV. With 5 bases clipped from V and 4 bases from J, the junction kept 11 bases outside the gene matches. The CDR3 spells CASSLDGGSEYEQYF. The CDR3 DNA follows: TGTGCCAGCAGCCTTGACGGGGGGTCGGAGTACGAGCAGTACTTC.

The genes are TRBV27 and TRBJ2-5; the match to TRBD2 covers 9 bases. Germline CDR1 and CDR2: MNHEY and SMNVEV (reference sequence). The CDR3 runs to 16 residues. Trimming took 5 bases from V and 5 from J; bases not matched to a gene: 12. For the CDR3, the DNA is TGTGCCAGCAGTACGACTAGCGGCCCCCGAAAGGAGACCCAGTACTTC. It encodes CASSTTSGPRKETQYF.

Here the CDR3 DNA reads TGTGCCAGTAGTATCGCCAGGGGGCTGCAGCCCCAGCATTTT. Translating gives CASSIARGLQPQHF. V and J are TRBV19 and TRBJ1-5; 8 nucleotides line up with TRBD1. The CDR3 sequence is 14 residues long. Germline CDR1 LNHDA, CDR2 SQIVND (reference sequence). The V and J ends lost 3 bases and 7 bases, in that order; junction bases with no gene match: 5.

The chain recombines TRBV5-6 with TRBJ2-3; 8 bases line up with TRBD2. After removal of 1 base from V and 3 bases from J, the junction contained 7 bases not matched to a gene. The CDR3 totals 16 residues. CDR1 and CDR2 (germline): SGHDT, YYEEEE. The CDR3 loop reads CASSLSASGLTDTQYF. The CDR3 DNA sequence: TGTGCCAGCAGCTTGTCGGCTAGCGGGTTAACAGATACGCAGTATTTT.

This chain connects TRBV5-1 to TRBJ1-6; 10 positions match TRBD1. CDR3 size: 15 residues. J gave up 8 bases and V 4 bases, and 6 bases lay outside the gene matches. Germline CDR1 reads SGHRS; CDR2 reads YFSETQ. The CDR3 region is CASSTSGTGDSPLHF. In DNA form, the CDR3 reads TGCGCCAGCAGCACTTCCGGGACAGGGGATTCACCCCTCCACTTT. The full variable domain, in which reference TRBV5-1 and TRBJ1-6 provide the parts outside the CDR3, is KAGVTQTPRYLIKTRGQQVTLSCSPISGHRSVSWYQQTPGQGLQFLFEYFSETQRNKGNFPGRFSGRQFSNSRSEMNVSTLELGDSALYLCASSTSGTGDSPLHFGNGTRLTVT.

The V gene is TRBV6-1, the J gene TRBJ2-1; D uncertain. The V and J ends lost 5 bases and 10 bases respectively, with 9 bases between them. The CDR3 is made up of 11 amino acids. Germline assignment: CDR1 MNHNS and CDR2 SASEGT. CDR3 DNA: TGTGCCAGCAGTTACGCTGGCGAGCAGTTCTTC. Its protein is CASSYAGEQFF.

This clone was found once. The chain carries TRBV27 and TRBJ1-2; D might be TRBD1 (6 bases). This CDR3 has 16 residues. Germline loops: CDR1 MNHEY, CDR2 SMNVEV (reference sequence). V gave up 4 bases and J gave up 2 bases, with 17 bases separating them. CDR3 region: CASSSGGAPRNYGYTF. The CDR3 DNA follows: TGTGCCAGCAGTTCGGGGGGCGCGCCACGAAACTATGGCTACACCTTC.

Only a few counts were recorded for this clone. The V gene is TRBV4-3, the J gene TRBJ2-7; 7 bases match TRBD1. The J segment lost 4 bases and the V segment lost 1 base, leaving 1 base of the junction unmatched. The CDR3 covers 13 residues. From germline, CDR1 is LGHNA and CDR2 YSLEER. DNA for the CDR3: TGCGCCAGCAGCCAAGTACAGGGGTACGAGCAGTACTTC. Its translation: CASSQVQGYEQYF.

This clone appeared a few times. The CDR3 DNA reads TGTGCCACCCGGGACAGGCCAGAAGCTTTCTTT. Protein product: CATRDRPEAFF. The chain employs TRBV7-2 and TRBJ1-1; 8 bases fit TRBD1. This CDR3 contains 11 residues. Germline V CDR1 and CDR2: SGHTA, FQGNSA. Trimming cost V 10 bases and J 8 bases; bases outside gene matches: 6.